This note documents a single T cell receptor (beta chain) sequence. The antigen is undetermined. Other nucleotide sequences in the sample specify the same CDR3. The sample belongs to a study of shared clonotypes between healthy human individuals. V dropped 1 base and J dropped 0 bases, with 7 bases sitting between them. The CDR3 runs to 14 residues. CDR1 is MGHRA, CDR2 YSYEKL, per germline. Selected positively for CCR7 and CD45RO-negative, naive CD8 cells excluded terminally differentiated effector memory CD45RA+ cells. Replicate PCRs run on sorted subsets employed 200 ng DNA, approximately 30,000 T cell genomes. The method was immunoSEQ multiplex PCR; TCRdb's version includes in-frame clones alone and lacks a portion of them. The sample has some 2 million clones; less than 95% are singletons. Study results and limitations: Of the naive CD4 clonotypes, approximately 5% were shared across several donors.

This clonotype was sampled from a man younger than 30 in good health. The sequencing input was naive CD8+ T cells sorted from blood. This chain links TRBV4-1 with TRBJ2-7, with D possibly TRBD2 on 5 matching bases. CDR3 DNA: TGCGCCAGCAGCCAAGTCCGGGACTCCTACGAGCAGTACTTC. This encodes CASSQVRDSYEQYF.